These T cell receptor beta chains were read from a single sample in a study of OX40 agonist ivuxolimab in advanced cancers. Measured with immunoSEQ multiplex PCR; TCRdb has only the in-frame clones, and not every one. The table records more than 60,000 clones, 80% to 90% of them present only once. The starting material was CD4+ or CD8+ T cells sorted from blood, obtained in a trial of the OX40 agonist ivuxolimab. All receptors derive from an adult with an advanced solid tumor such as melanoma, head and neck, liver or kidney cancer. The CDR3 runs from the conserved cysteine through the conserved F or W. The order of the fields is D gene, clone size, J gene, V gene, CDR3 protein, CDR3 DNA. D genes are given only for firm matches. Expanded clones are given a class, and other clones once, few, many or no size at all.

-	-	TRBJ2-7	TRBV4-3	CASRPDRRGEQYF	TGCGCCAGCAGACCCGACAGGCGAGGCGAGCAGTACTTC
TRBD1	few	TRBJ1-1	TRBV5-4	CASSSGGKNTEAFF	TGTGCCAGCAGTTCAGGGGGAAAGAACACTGAAGCTTTCTTT
-	-	TRBJ1-3	TRBV19	CASRDRSGNTIYF	TGTGCCAGTAGGGATCGCTCTGGAAACACCATATATTTT
TRBD2	-	TRBJ2-3	TRBV7-3	CASSAGATDTQYF	TGTGCCAGCTCAGCGGGAGCGACAGATACGCAGTATTTT
-	-	TRBJ2-2	TRBV7-6	CASSLAWDTTGELFF	TGTGCCAGCAGCTTAGCGTGGGACACCACCGGGGAGCTGTTTTTT
-	-	TRBJ2-2	TRBV7-3	CASSLTAGNTGELFF	TGTGCCAGCAGCTTAACCGCGGGGAACACCGGGGAGCTGTTTTTT
-	-	TRBJ2-4	TRBV25-1	CASSELGGQLAKNIQYF	TGTGCCAGCAGTGAATTGGGGGGGCAACTAGCCAAAAACATTCAGTACTTC
TRBD2	-	TRBJ2-1	TRBV30	CAWSVLGASGRRGNEQFF	TGTGCCTGGAGTGTACTGGGGGCTAGCGGGAGGAGGGGCAATGAGCAGTTCTTC
-	once	TRBJ1-1	TRBV6-5	CASPNSQNTEAFF	TGTGCCAGCCCCAACAGCCAGAACACTGAAGCTTTCTTT
-	-	TRBJ2-2	TRBV23-1	CASSHRSGKNTGELFF	TGCGCCAGCTCCCACCGGTCAGGGAAGAACACCGGGGAGCTGTTTTTT
TRBD2	-	TRBJ2-5	TRBV5-1	CASSSTSGRQETQYF	TGCGCCAGCAGCTCGACTAGCGGGAGGCAAGAGACCCAGTACTTC
-	-	TRBJ1-1	TRBV5-4	CASSWDSEIMKAFF	TGTGCCAGCAGCTGGGACTCCGAGATTATGAAAGCTTTCTTT
-	-	TRBJ1-1	TRBV30	CAWTPLRGRNTEAFF	TGTGCCTGGACCCCTCTACGAGGCAGGAACACTGAAGCTTTCTTT
TRBD1	-	TRBJ1-5	TRBV6-1	CASSAGTVSNQPQHF	TGTGCCAGCAGTGCGGGGACAGTTAGCAATCAGCCCCAGCATTTT
-	once	TRBJ1-5	TRBV6-1	CASRDTRGQPQHF	TGTGCCAGCAGGGATACAAGGGGTCAGCCCCAGCATTTT
-	once	TRBJ1-2	TRBV19	CASIGRTDANYGYTF	TGTGCCAGTATAGGGAGGACCGACGCTAACTATGGCTACACCTTC
-	-	TRBJ2-7	TRBV27	CASISTMGYEQYF	TGTGCCAGCATTTCGACTATGGGCTACGAGCAGTACTTC
TRBD1	-	TRBJ2-7	TRBV6-5	CASSLGTGKYEQYF	TGTGCCAGCAGTTTAGGGACAGGGAAGTACGAGCAGTACTTC
-	-	TRBJ1-6	TRBV27	CASKANNGYNSPLHF	TGTGCCAGCAAGGCCAACAACGGCTATAATTCACCCCTCCACTTT
TRBD1	-	TRBJ2-1	TRBV9	CASSVVGTGANSYNEQFF	TGTGCCAGCAGCGTAGTGGGGACAGGAGCGAACTCCTACAATGAGCAGTTCTTC
-	few	TRBJ1-5	TRBV4-2	CASSQDRGASQPQHF	TGTGCCAGCAGCCAAGATCGCGGGGCTAGTCAGCCCCAGCATTTT
-	-	TRBJ2-5	TRBV6-1	CASGWTGETQYF	TGTGCCAGCGGTTGGACGGGAGAGACCCAGTACTTC
TRBD2	-	TRBJ2-1	TRBV25-1	CASSELAGGHNEQFF	TGTGCCAGCAGTGAACTAGCGGGAGGGCACAATGAGCAGTTCTTC
-	-	TRBJ2-7	TRBV5-6	CASSAGTLVDYEQYF	TGTGCCAGCAGCGCGGGGACTCTCGTAGACTACGAGCAGTACTTC
-	-	TRBJ2-1	TRBV6-1	CASSDLRDSYYNEQFF	TGTGCCAGCAGTGACCTCCGGGACTCTTATTACAATGAGCAGTTCTTC
-	-	TRBJ2-2	TRBV29-1	CSVGRDFTTGELFF	TGCAGCGTTGGCCGGGACTTCACCACCGGGGAGCTGTTTTTT
TRBD2	-	TRBJ2-3	TRBV19	CASKPPYGGRGDTQYF	TGTGCCAGTAAACCCCCCTATGGCGGGAGGGGGGATACGCAGTATTTT
-	-	TRBJ1-4	TRBV9	CASSGGQSNEKLFF	TGTGCCAGCAGCGGCGGACAGTCTAATGAAAAACTGTTTTTT
-	-	TRBJ2-6	TRBV7-2	CAVTSGANVLTF	TGTGCGGTAACGTCTGGGGCCAACGTCCTGACTTTC
TRBD2	-	TRBJ2-7	TRBV2	CASRIGLAGEDEQYF	TGTGCCAGCAGGATAGGACTAGCGGGAGAAGACGAGCAGTACTTC
-	-	TRBJ2-7	TRBV9	CASGSLSSYEQYF	TGTGCCAGCGGATCTCTAAGCTCCTACGAGCAGTACTTC
-	-	TRBJ1-2	TRBV6-5	CASSYSVSGGGYTF	TGTGCCAGCAGTTACTCAGTATCCGGTGGAGGCTACACCTTC
TRBD2	-	TRBJ2-5	TRBV7-2	CASSLGLAGGGETQYF	TGTGCCAGCAGCTTAGGCCTAGCGGGAGGAGGCGAGACCCAGTACTTC
-	-	TRBJ2-7	TRBV7-2	CASSLLPGGYEQYF	TGTGCCAGCAGCCTCCTCCCGGGTGGCTACGAGCAGTACTTC
-	-	TRBJ2-7	TRBV6-1	CASSEVGISYEQYF	TGTGCCAGCAGTGAAGTAGGGATCTCCTACGAGCAGTACTTC
-	-	TRBJ2-1	TRBV14	CASSQMAGPMSYNEQFF	TGTGCCAGCAGCCAAATGGCGGGACCTATGTCCTACAATGAGCAGTTCTTC
-	-	TRBJ2-1	TRBV7-9	CASSLTGRESYNEQFF	TGTGCCAGCAGCTTAACCGGGCGGGAATCCTACAATGAGCAGTTCTTC
TRBD1	once	TRBJ2-1	TRBV2	CASSSDRVKQFF	TGTGCCAGCAGTTCCGACAGGGTAAAGCAGTTCTTC
-	-	TRBJ2-5	TRBV28	CASSFGQARETQYF	TGTGCCAGCAGTTTTGGGCAGGCGAGGGAGACCCAGTACTTC
-	-	TRBJ1-4	TRBV4-3	CASTLTTATNEKLFF	TGCGCCAGCACCCTAACGACAGCCACTAATGAAAAACTGTTTTTT
-	-	TRBJ2-5	TRBV4-2	CASSQDWDASTQYF	TGTGCCAGCAGCCAAGATTGGGACGCCTCGACCCAGTACTTC
TRBD2	-	TRBJ2-1	TRBV2	CASAGLVWEQFF	TGTGCCAGCGCGGGACTAGTATGGGAGCAGTTCTTC
-	-	TRBJ2-7	TRBV19	CASSRRGETSYEQYF	TGTGCCAGTAGTCGACGAGGTGAGACCTCCTACGAGCAGTACTTC
TRBD1	-	TRBJ1-1	TRBV19	CASSAVRQGHFLGTEAFF	TGTGCCAGTAGTGCCGTCCGACAGGGCCATTTTTTGGGCACTGAAGCTTTCTTT
-	-	TRBJ2-5	TRBV29-1	CSVRWQGQPETQYF	TGCAGCGTTAGATGGCAGGGCCAACCCGAGACCCAGTACTTC